The table lists the clone carrying this T cell receptor beta chain with a count of one. The antigen is not known. The source of the sample is a study of cytomegalovirus exposure and HLA in healthy donors. Findings and limits, study-wide: V- and J-gene trimming in TCR beta was tied to a missense DCLRE1C variant by an analysis performed later. CMV serostatus was the only recorded immune exposure for donors.

The PCR was carried out with 60 Vbeta primers and 13 Jbeta primers. Method: immunoSEQ multiplex PCR; TCRdb's copy keeps in-frame clones and lacks some. Of 150,000 to 200,000 clones listed, about 90% are singletons. The specimen sequenced was PBMCs. The TCR comes from a boy aged 2 to 10 in good health and CMV-seronegative.

Here the CDR3 reads CASSIDRGRGYGYTF. CDR3 DNA sequence: TGTGCCAGTAGTATCGACAGGGGGCGAGGTTATGGCTACACCTTC. The chain joins TRBV19 to TRBJ1-2; 10 bases are a match to TRBD1. This CDR3 has 15 residues. Germline CDR1 and CDR2: LNHDA and SQIVND (reference sequence). V lost 3 bases and J lost 5; bases outside the gene matches: 6.